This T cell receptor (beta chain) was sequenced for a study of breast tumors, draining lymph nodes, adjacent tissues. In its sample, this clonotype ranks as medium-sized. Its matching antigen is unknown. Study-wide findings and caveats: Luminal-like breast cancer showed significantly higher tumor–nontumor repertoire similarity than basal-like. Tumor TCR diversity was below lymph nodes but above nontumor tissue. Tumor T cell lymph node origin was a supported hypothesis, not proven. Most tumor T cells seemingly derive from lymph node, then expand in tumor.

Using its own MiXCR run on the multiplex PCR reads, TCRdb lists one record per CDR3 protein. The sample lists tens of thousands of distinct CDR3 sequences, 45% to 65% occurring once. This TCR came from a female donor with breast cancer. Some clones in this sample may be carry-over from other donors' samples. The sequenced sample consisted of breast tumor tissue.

CDR3 sequence (DNA): TGCGCCAGCAGCCACAGGACAGGCACCTACGAGCAGTACTTC. Encoded protein: CASSHRTGTYEQYF. The V gene is TRBV4-3, the J gene TRBJ2-7, with 7 bases lining up with TRBD1. The V and J ends lost 3 bases and 2 bases, in that order; junction bases with no gene match: 4. Per the germline V gene, CDR1 is LGHNA and CDR2 is YSLEER. The CDR3 spans 14 residues.